The 24 T cell receptor beta chains reported below all come from one sample, sequenced in a study of OX40 agonist ivuxolimab in advanced cancers. Here immunoSEQ multiplex PCR was the method, and the copy in TCRdb shows in-frame clones only, minus some. The table records 20,000 or so clones, more than 75% of them present only once. The sample here was CD4+ or CD8+ T cells sorted from blood, taken in a trial of the OX40 agonist ivuxolimab. These receptors were taken from an adult with an advanced solid tumor such as melanoma, head and neck, liver or kidney cancer.

The gene calls are TRBV7-8 and TRBJ1-1; D gene unclear. Germline-derived CDR1 and CDR2 are SGHVS and FQNEAQ. The ends were cut back, 2 bases at V and 5 bases at J, with 9 bases in the middle. The CDR3 has 13 amino acids. The CDR3 DNA follows: TGTGCCAGCAGCTTACTCGGGAAGACTGAAGCTTTCTTT. Translating gives CASSLLGKTEAFF. Based on the CDR3 plus reference TRBV7-8 and TRBJ1-1, the full variable domain is GAGVSQSPRYKVAKRGQDVALRCDPISGHVSLFWYQQALGQGPEFLTYFQNEAQLDKSGLPSDRFFAERPEGSVSTLKIQRTQQEDSAVYLCASSLLGKTEAFFGQGTRLTVV.

This rearrangement joins TRBV5-1 to TRBJ1-2, with D hard to call. Trimming pared 3 bases from V and 3 bases from J, leaving 6 bases between. This CDR3 region has 12 residues. The germline V gene encodes CDR1 SGHRS and CDR2 YFSETQ. The CDR3 spells CASSYQDYGYTF. The CDR3 nucleotides read TGCGCCAGCAGCTACCAGGACTATGGCTACACCTTC. Variable domain in full (rest from reference TRBV5-1 and TRBJ1-2): KAGVTQTPRYLIKTRGQQVTLSCSPISGHRSVSWYQQTPGQGLQFLFEYFSETQRNKGNFPGRFSGRQFSNSRSEMNVSTLELGDSALYLCASSYQDYGYTFGSGTRLTVV.

The chain uses TRBV11-2 and TRBJ2-7; 10 bases match TRBD2. Germline V CDR1 and CDR2: SGHAT, FQNNGV. Unmatched junction bases numbered 7, after V lost 5 bases and J lost 3 bases. This CDR3 is built from 15 residues. For the CDR3, the DNA is TGTGCCAGCAGCCTTACTAGCGGGACGTACTACGAGCAGTACTTC. Residues: CASSLTSGTYYEQYF.

V usage is TRBV10-3 and J usage is TRBJ1-3; maybe TRBD1 (6 bases). The CDR3 covers 17 residues. Germline-derived CDR1 and CDR2 are ENHRY and SYGVKD. V gave up 4 bases and J gave up 4 bases, with 20 bases separating them. The CDR3 coding sequence is TGTGCCATCAGTGCCGTGTTAACAGGGTATCGCGGAAACACCATATATTTT. Protein product: CAISAVLTGYRGNTIYF.

V gene TRBV6-1 combines with J gene TRBJ1-2, with 9 bases identical to TRBD1. In germline, CDR1 is MNHNS, CDR2 SASEGT. With V trimmed by 6 bases and J by 4 bases, 9 bases remained unmatched. The CDR3 sequence is 15 residues long. In DNA form, the CDR3 reads TGTGCCAGCAGCGACTACAGGGGGCCTGGCTATGGCTACACCTTC. Residues: CASSDYRGPGYGYTF.

The chain joins TRBV7-9 to TRBJ2-7, with 9 positions matching TRBD1. The CDR3 spans 14 residues. Looked up from germline, CDR1 is SEHNR and CDR2 is FQNEAQ (reference sequence). V dropped 5 bases and J dropped 4; count of bases not matched to a gene: 6. In DNA form, the CDR3 reads TGTGCCAGCAGCGCGACAGGGGGTATTTACGAGCAGTACTTC. Translated: CASSATGGIYEQYF.

This rearrangement joins TRBV7-9 to TRBJ1-3; D uncertain. V was trimmed by 5 bases and J by 0 bases, leaving 11 bases between them. CDR3 length equals 15 residues. The germline gives CDR1 SEHNR, CDR2 FQNEAQ (reference sequence). CDR3 nucleotide sequence: TGTGCCAGCAGCCCCTCCAGCAGCTCTGGAAACACCATATATTTT. This translates into CASSPSSSSGNTIYF.

The V gene is TRBV6-4, the J gene TRBJ2-1; 14 bases match TRBD2. CDR3 length: 14 amino acids. The V segment lost 4 bases and the J segment 7 bases; nucleotides outside the gene matches: 0. Germline V gene sequence: CDR1 MRHNA, CDR2 SNTAGT. The CDR3 nucleotides are TGTGCCAGCAGTGGACTAGCGGGAGGGAATGAGCAGTTCTTC. Translating it yields CASSGLAGGNEQFF.

This rearrangement joins TRBV5-1 to TRBJ1-1; unclear D gene. Per germline, CDR1 SGHRS and CDR2 YFSETQ. This CDR3 is 12 amino acids long. The ends were cut back, 1 base at V and 6 bases at J, with 7 bases in the middle. CDR3 sequence (DNA): TGCGCCAGCAGCTTGCGGGGATCTGAAGCTTTCTTT. This sequence encodes CASSLRGSEAFF.

This clone was observed a single time. The chain is built from TRBV5-1 and TRBJ2-2; 12 bases agree with TRBD2. CDR3 size: 18 residues. CDR1 and CDR2 from the germline V gene are SGHRS and YFSETQ. Trimming cost V 3 bases and J 0 bases; bases outside gene matches: 6. In DNA, the CDR3 is TGCGCCAGCAGCTCTAGACTAGCGGGGGACCCGAACACCGGGGAGCTGTTTTTT. It codes for CASSSRLAGDPNTGELFF.

About this clone itself: Its ends do not fully match the called genes, so a read error is possible. The rearrangement links TRBV9 to TRBJ2-1; TRBD2 matches at 8 bases. Looked up from germline, CDR1 is SGDLS and CDR2 is YYNGEE. The CDR3 covers 9 residues. The CDR3 spells CASSVGRVF. In DNA, the CDR3 is TGTGCCAGCAGCGTCGGGAGGGTCTTC.

This clone has a single count. The chain joins TRBV7-9 to TRBJ2-7, with TRBD1 matching 7 bases. V lost 5 bases, J lost 2 bases, and 6 bases stayed unmatched. The CDR3 has 14 residues. The V gene's germline CDR1 is SEHNR and CDR2 FQNEAQ (reference sequence). The CDR3: CASSTGTATYEQYF. The CDR3 DNA reads TGTGCCAGCAGCACCGGGACAGCGACCTACGAGCAGTACTTC.

The chain carries TRBV4-1 and TRBJ2-7, with a weak D call TRBD1 (6 bases). V lost 4 bases to trimming and J lost 5 bases, with 21 bases between them. There are 16 residues in the CDR3. From germline, CDR1 is MGHRA and CDR2 YSYEKL. CDR3: CASSLIVERGSDEQYF. The CDR3 DNA sequence: TGCGCCAGCAGCCTAATTGTGGAGAGGGGGAGCGACGAGCAGTACTTC.

The J gene is TRBJ2-2, the V gene TRBV5-6, with 8 positions matching TRBD1. This CDR3 has 15 amino acids. V shed 4 bases, J shed 3 bases, and the junction held 5 bases outside the gene matches. CDR1 and CDR2 (germline): SGHDT, YYEEEE. CDR3 sequence reads: CASSPLDRDTGELFF. The CDR3 DNA reads TGTGCCAGCAGCCCATTGGACAGGGACACCGGGGAGCTGTTTTTT. The complete variable domain, with remaining parts taken from reference TRBV5-6 and TRBJ2-2, reads DAGVTQSPTHLIKTRGQQVTLRCSPKSGHDTVSWYQQALGQGPQFIFQYYEEEERQRGNFPDRFSGHQFPNYSSELNVNALLLGDSALYLCASSPLDRDTGELFFGEGSRLTVL.

CDR3 DNA sequence: TGTGCCTGGAGTGTGGTGGGGGCCTACGAGCAGTACTTC. This encodes CAWSVVGAYEQYF. The rearrangement links TRBV30 to TRBJ2-7; D could derive from TRBD1 or TRBD2 (5 bases each). The CDR3 has 13 amino acids. Germline V gives CDR1 GTSNPN, CDR2 SVGIG (reference sequence). The ends were cut back, 0 bases at V and 2 bases at J, with 8 bases in the middle.

This chain uses TRBV4-1 with TRBJ1-4; D ambiguous. From germline, CDR1 is MGHRA and CDR2 YSYEKL. V lost 1 base and J lost 0, with 9 bases in between. The CDR3 runs 16 residues. The CDR3: CASSQGVPPTNEKLFF. In DNA form, the CDR3 reads TGCGCCAGCAGCCAAGGAGTCCCCCCAACTAATGAAAAACTGTTTTTT.

This chain links TRBV15 with TRBJ1-6; 7 positions match TRBD1. The CDR3 is made up of 20 amino acids. CDR1 is LNHNV, CDR2 YYDKDF, per germline (reference sequence). With V trimmed by 0 bases and J by 2 bases, 13 bases remained unmatched. The CDR3 region has the DNA TGTGCCACCAGCAGAGAAGGGACAGATGAGGTTCGGCCCTATAATTCACCCCTCCACTTT. Encoded protein: CATSREGTDEVRPYNSPLHF.

This chain uses TRBV5-4 with TRBJ1-1; no reliable D call. Trimming pared 4 bases from V and 0 bases from J, leaving 13 bases between. The V gene's germline CDR1 is SGHNT and CDR2 YYREEE (reference sequence). CDR3 length: 15 residues. CDR3 coding DNA: TGTGCCAGCAGCATCGGACGGTCCATGAACACTGAAGCTTTCTTT. It encodes CASSIGRSMNTEAFF.

The chain has TRBV6-5 and TRBJ2-1; possible D gene TRBD2, 5 bases. Trimming cost V 3 bases and J 3 bases, with 12 bases left between them. Germline V gene sequence: CDR1 MNHEY, CDR2 SVGAGI. CDR3 length equals 15 residues. CDR3 residues: CASSYGLRDYNEQFF. The CDR3 DNA reads TGTGCCAGCAGTTATGGGTTGAGGGACTACAATGAGCAGTTCTTC.

The chain couples TRBV15 to TRBJ1-5; 8 bases line up with TRBD1. Germline V lookup: CDR1 LNHNV, CDR2 YYDKDF (reference sequence). The CDR3 contains 18 residues. The ends lost 3 bases at V and 0 bases at J; junction bases unmatched: 10. In nucleotides, the CDR3 is TGTGCCACCAGCAGGTCGGGACAGGAGGTCTATAGCAATCAGCCCCAGCATTTT. Its protein is CATSRSGQEVYSNQPQHF.

The chain is built from TRBV5-1 and TRBJ2-2; the D gene is possibly TRBD1 (7 bases). The germline V and J ends were trimmed by 0 bases and 5 bases, with 32 bases remaining between them. Germline V gene data show CDR1 as SGHRS and CDR2 as YFSETQ. The CDR3 is 22 residues long. The CDR3 region has the DNA TGCGCCAGCAGCTTGGAGTATTCCGGGACAGAGTCACCCGGGACTGGGACCGGGGAGCTGTTTTTT. Residues: CASSLEYSGTESPGTGTGELFF.

The chain recombines TRBV10-2 with TRBJ2-7, with TRBD1 identical over 7 bases. V shed 5 bases and J 2 bases; nucleotides not matched to a gene: 3. Germline V lookup: CDR1 WSHSY, CDR2 SAAADI. This CDR3 is built from 13 residues. The CDR3 loop reads CASSRDSPYEQYF. The CDR3 nucleotides read TGCGCCAGCAGTCGGGACAGTCCCTACGAGCAGTACTTC.

The chain carries TRBV19 and TRBJ1-2; D possibly corresponds to TRBD1 (5 bases). V was trimmed by 5 bases and J by 7 bases, leaving 11 bases between them. Germline values: CDR1 LNHDA, CDR2 SQIVND (reference sequence). The CDR3 has 12 amino acids. CDR3 loop: CASSEGMFGYTF. Written as DNA, the CDR3 is TGTGCCAGTAGTGAGGGGATGTTTGGCTACACCTTC.

This chain links TRBV7-9 with TRBJ2-5; perhaps TRBD1 as D (5 bases). This CDR3 has 14 residues. Germline assignment: CDR1 SEHNR and CDR2 FQNEAQ (reference sequence). V lost 6 bases, J lost 2 bases, and 13 bases lay in between. The DNA for the CDR3 is TGTGCCAGCAGAAGTGGGGCAGCTCAAGAGACCCAGTACTTC. Its protein is CASRSGAAQETQYF.